This T cell receptor beta chain is drawn from a study of preoperative IRX-2 immunotherapy in early breast cancer. Treatment indicated: preoperative locoregional IRX-2 cytokine immunotherapy. Patients received preoperative, locoregional IRX-2 cytokine immunotherapy in a phase Ib study. The CDR3 totals 16 residues. Here immunoSEQ multiplex PCR was the method, and the copy in TCRdb shows in-frame clones only, minus some. This sample has more than 30,000 clones; roughly 90% occur once, and the top ten carry 1.5% to 2%. This clonotype was sampled from a human donor with breast cancer. The sample here was tumor tissue, taken after IRX-2 immunotherapy. V usage is TRBV1 and J usage is TRBJ1-6. TRBV1 represents a pseudogene. This chain's CDR3 is CASSQAFSGSNSPLHF. The CDR3 DNA reads as TGCGCCAGCAGCCAAGCCTTCTCGGGGAGTAATTCACCCCTCCACTTT.